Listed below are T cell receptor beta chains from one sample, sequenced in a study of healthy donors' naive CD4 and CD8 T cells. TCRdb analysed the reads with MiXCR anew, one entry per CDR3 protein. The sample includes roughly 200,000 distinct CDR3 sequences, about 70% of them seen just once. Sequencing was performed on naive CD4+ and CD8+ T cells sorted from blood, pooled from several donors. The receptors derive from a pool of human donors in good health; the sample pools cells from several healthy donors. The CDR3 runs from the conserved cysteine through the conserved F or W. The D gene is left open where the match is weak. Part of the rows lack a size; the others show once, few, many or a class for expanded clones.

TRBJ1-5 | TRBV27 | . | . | TGTGCCAGCAGAATCGGAGGGAGCAATCAGCCCCAGCATTTT | CASRIGGSNQPQHF
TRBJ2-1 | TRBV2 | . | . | TGTGCCAGCAGGGATAGGGGGGAATACAATGAGCAGTTCTTC | CASRDRGEYNEQFF
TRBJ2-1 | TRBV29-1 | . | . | TGCAGCGCCGAACAGAGCTCCTACAATGAGCAGTTCTTC | CSAEQSSYNEQFF
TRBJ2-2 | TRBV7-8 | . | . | TGTGCCAGCAGCCACGACTCGGGGGCAGGTACCGGGGAGCTGTTTTTT | CASSHDSGAGTGELFF
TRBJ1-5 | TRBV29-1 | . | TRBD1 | TGCAGCGTCGGAACCGGGACAGATAGCAATCAGCCCCAGCATTTT | CSVGTGTDSNQPQHF
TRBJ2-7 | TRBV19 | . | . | TGTGCCAGTAGTTCCGGAGGGCCAGCAATCTACGAGCAGTACTTC | CASSSGGPAIYEQYF
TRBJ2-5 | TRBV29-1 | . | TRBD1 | TGCAGCGGTCACAGGGGGAAGACCCAGTACTTC | CSGHRGKTQYF
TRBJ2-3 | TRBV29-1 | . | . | TGCAGCGTCAGCCCGGCTAGCTTT | CSVSPASF
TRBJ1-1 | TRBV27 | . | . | TGTGCCAGCAGCGACAGACTAACTGAAGCTTTCTTT | CASSDRLTEAFF
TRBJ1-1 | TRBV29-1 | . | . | TGCAGCGTTGAATGGGCACAGAACACTGAAGCTTTCTTT | CSVEWAQNTEAFF
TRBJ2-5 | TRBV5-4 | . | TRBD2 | TGTGCCAGCAGCGACGGGACTAGCGGACAAGAGACCCAGTACTTC | CASSDGTSGQETQYF
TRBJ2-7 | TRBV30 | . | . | TGTGCCTGGAGTATTATGGGCTACGAGCAGTACTTC | CAWSIMGYEQYF
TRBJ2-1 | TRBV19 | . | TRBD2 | TGTGCCAGTAAGGCTAGCGGGGGGAATGAGCAGTTCTTC | CASKASGGNEQFF
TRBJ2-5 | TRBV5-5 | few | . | TGTGCCAGCAGCTTGGAACGCGGCCTGCAAGAGACCCAGTACTTC | CASSLERGLQETQYF
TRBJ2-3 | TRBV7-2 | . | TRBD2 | TGTGCCAGCAGCCCTCGAAAGCGGGAGTCCCTTTGGACAGATACGCAGTATTTT | CASSPRKRESLWTDTQYF
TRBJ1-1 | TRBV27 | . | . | TGTGCCAGCAGTTTTGGCGACAGAAAAGCTTTCTTT | CASSFGDRKAFF
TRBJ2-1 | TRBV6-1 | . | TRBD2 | TGTGCCAGCAGCTCAACTAGCGGGAGTTACAATGAGCAGTTCTTC | CASSSTSGSYNEQFF